Listed below are T cell receptor beta chains from one sample, sequenced in a study of blood T cell repertoires in COVID-19. The method was immunoSEQ multiplex PCR; TCRdb's version includes in-frame clones alone and lacks a portion of them. Among tens of thousands of clones listed, 75% to 90% were seen once. The sequenced sample consisted of peripheral blood. The receptors shown here come from a woman older than 75 with active or convalescent COVID-19. Both conserved end residues are part of each CDR3. The D gene is left open where the match is weak.

TRBV28 | . | CASSGSDQPQHF
TRBV11-2 | TRBD2 | CASSFSGGPTDTQYF
TRBV28 | . | CASYRFEAFF
TRBV20-1 | . | CSASILLTQYF
TRBV5-4 | . | CASSQSTATDTQYF
TRBV18 | TRBD1 | CASSPGLQGGNTEAFF
TRBV19 | TRBD1 | CASSIGTGFAYEQYF
TRBV5-1 | TRBD2 | CASSSSDSGRASLDTQYF
TRBV5-1 | TRBD1 | CASRVTGGLTGELFF
TRBV28 | TRBD1 | CASSFPGTGVFISNQPQHF
TRBV24-1 | TRBD1 | CATSAGDRGTDTQYF
TRBV7-8 | . | CASSPGGEQFF
TRBV2 | TRBD1 | CASGQQGAPNTEAFF
TRBV5-6 | . | CASSLAAGIINYGYTF
TRBV24-1 | TRBD2 | CATSDTGLAGPNTGELFF
TRBV11-2 | TRBD2 | CASSFLVGGSSRNEQFF
TRBV10-3 | . | CAISDKGGETQYF
TRBV5-1 | TRBD1 | CASSLTGGNNQPQHF
TRBV18 | TRBD1 | CASSPAGTGGSGGELFF
TRBV29-1 | . | CSVRPSGYNTEAFF
TRBV11-3 | TRBD1 | CASSDHRGMNEQFF
TRBV6-4 | TRBD2 | CASSGLAGGTVEQFF
TRBV6-6 | TRBD1 | CASSPGQGRGALREKLFF
TRBV5-4 | TRBD2 | CASSLLTSGGYNEQFF
TRBV27 | . | CASSPLFEPGAVF
TRBV4-1 | . | CASSVVYRVVEQYF
TRBV11-2 | TRBD1 | CASSQPGQGAYEQYF
TRBV5-8 | . | CASSPGVGENQPQHF
TRBV6-4 | TRBD1 | CARNPGQGLADGYTF
TRBV29-1 | . | CSASSKTPNTEAFF
TRBV5-1 | . | CASSFAANTEAFF